These 7 T cell receptor beta chains were sequenced from one sample in a study of post-analysis software for immune sequencing data (dated by TCRdb to between 2014 and 2017). Study-level results and caveats: Patients showed significantly higher frequencies than controls for about five TRBV segments, among them TRBV5-6, TRBV5-1 and TRBV20-1.

The antigens these receptors bind are not known. Receptor amplification or capture employed PCR. The data were produced on an Illumina HiSeq 2500. To reduce PCR and sequencing biases, unique molecular identifiers were built into the TCR beta cDNA libraries. Clones were called with MiXCR by TCRdb after fastp trimmed the public reads at Q25, and only in-frame beta chains were retained. Merged by CDR3 protein, the rows form single entries marked with the most common genes and DNA. A total of around 200,000 distinct CDR3 sequences appear in this sample, approximately 28% of them only once. 3% to 3.5% of the sample comes from the top ten. Input material: blood. These TCRs come from a girl under 18 with multiple sclerosis.

This clonotype was counted between two and nine times. The V and J genes are TRBV4-1 and TRBJ2-3; 8 nucleotides agree with TRBD1. The CDR3 contains 14 residues. The germline V gene encodes CDR1 MGHRA and CDR2 YSYEKL. J gave up 5 bases and V 8 bases, and 9 bases lay outside the gene matches. CDR3 DNA: TGCGCCAGCGGGGACAGGCTATCGGGAGATACGCAGTATTTT. The encoded protein is CASGDRLSGDTQYF.

The chain links TRBV5-5 to TRBJ1-3; no reliable D call. The CDR3 is made up of 16 amino acids. Germline CDR1 reads SGHKS; CDR2 reads YYEKEE (reference sequence). The germline V and J ends were trimmed by 0 bases and 2 bases, with 12 bases remaining between them. The CDR3 bases are TGTGCCAGCAGCTTGGTGGTCTCCGGGGCTGGAAACACCATATATTTT. It translates to CASSLVVSGAGNTIYF.

Notes on this clonotype: The conserved phenylalanine or tryptophan is not found at the CDR3 terminus, so this likely reflects a read error. This sequence joins TRBV15 and TRBJ1-5; D is uncertain. Looked up from germline, CDR1 is LNHNV and CDR2 is YYDKDF (reference sequence). Trimming removed 1 base from V and 1 base from J, with 8 bases in between. This CDR3 is built from 15 residues. The CDR3 DNA reads as TGTGCCACCAGCAGAGGAGGTGCCAGCAATCAGCCCCAGCATGTT. It encodes CATSRGGASNQPQHV.

At least ten counts were recorded for this clonotype. V usage is TRBV28 and J usage is TRBJ2-7, with 8 bases fitting TRBD1. CDR3 size: 12 residues. From germline, CDR1 is MDHEN and CDR2 SYDVKM. Trimming at V came to 10 bases and at J to 2 bases, leaving 4 bases not matched to a gene. CDR3 in amino acids: CATGQGAYEQYF. CDR3 nucleotides: TGTGCCACCGGACAGGGAGCCTACGAGCAGTACTTC.

There are many counts of this clonotype. The V and J genes are TRBV29-1 and TRBJ2-5; TRBD2 agrees at 9 bases. CDR3 length: 22 amino acids. The J segment lost 0 bases and the V segment lost 1 base, leaving 24 bases of the junction unmatched. The germline gives CDR1 SQVTM, CDR2 ANQGSEA. CDR3 in amino acids: CSVEGSGGQEASGAHYQETQYF. CDR3 bases: TGCAGCGTTGAAGGGTCAGGGGGTCAAGAGGCTAGCGGGGCGCATTACCAAGAGACCCAGTACTTC.

This chain joins TRBV19 and TRBJ2-2; D not certain. The ends were cut back, 3 bases at V and 6 bases at J, with 11 bases in the middle. This CDR3 has 14 residues. Germline CDR1 is LNHDA and CDR2 is SQIVND (reference sequence). This CDR3 is CASSIEVPAGELFF. The CDR3 coding sequence is TGTGCCAGTAGTATTGAGGTTCCCGCCGGGGAGCTGTTTTTT.

This clonotype was recorded at least ten times. The genes are TRBV12-3 or TRBV12-4 and TRBJ1-4; D is possibly TRBD1 (6 bases). Between the trimmed V and J ends, which lost 5 bases and 6 bases, there was a span of 16 bases. The CDR3 is 15 residues long. The CDR3: CASSHRDTMYEKLFF. In DNA form, the CDR3 reads TGTGCCAGCAGTCACCGGGACACGATGTATGAAAAACTGTTTTTT.